This TCR beta chain originates from a study of blood T cell repertoires in COVID-19. Only in-frame clones appear in the TCRdb table, and some are missing; sequencing was by immunoSEQ multiplex PCR. Of fewer than 150,000 clones detected, less than 90% appear once; the ten largest clones hold 15% to 20%. Trimming left V 2 bases short and J 3 bases short, with 11 bases between. Germline-derived CDR1 and CDR2 are SGHTA and FQGNSA. The CDR3 sequence is 14 residues long. This TCR was recovered from a man aged 25 to 40 who had recovered from COVID-19. The sample consisted of PBMCs or T cells enriched from blood (not recorded which). The chain carries TRBV7-2 and TRBJ2-7; D is perhaps TRBD1 (5 bases). The CDR3 spells CASSLNKGYYEQYF. In DNA form, the CDR3 reads TGTGCCAGCAGCTTAAACAAGGGGTACTACGAGCAGTACTTC.